A single sample is the source of the 2 T cell receptor beta chains below, sequenced in a study of monozygotic twins with inflammatory bowel disease. After re-calling the 5' RACE reads, TCRdb lists one entry per CDR3 protein, DNA absent. The sample has about 210,000 distinct CDR3 sequences, and its top ten clones hold roughly 1.7%. The sequenced sample consisted of blood. The receptors derive from a human donor with ulcerative colitis or Crohn's disease, or a healthy co-twin of an affected twin (not recorded which).

The chain combines TRBV7-2 with TRBJ2-3; there is no DNA to check the TCRdb D call of TRBD1. CDR3 length: 14 residues. Germline V gene sequence: CDR1 SGHTA, CDR2 FQGNSA. CDR3 sequence reads: CASSFQKGSDTQYF.

The J gene is TRBJ1-1, the V gene TRBV9; the D call of TRBD1 rests on TCRdb alone, since no DNA is present to check it. The CDR3 totals 13 residues. In germline, CDR1 is SGDLS, CDR2 YYNGEE. The CDR3 sequence is CASSVAQGTEAFF.